This TCR beta chain was observed in a study of control samples from healthy donors and cancer patients. The CDR3 consists of 15 residues. Germline loops: CDR1 MGHRA, CDR2 YSYEKL. V was pared by 2 bases and J by 2 bases, with 10 bases between. The data were produced by immunoSEQ multiplex PCR, yet TCRdb's version contains in-frame clones alone and is incomplete. The sample has roughly 180,000 clones; more than 90% are singletons. V and J are TRBV4-1 and TRBJ1-5, with D perhaps matching TRBD1 (5 bases). The sequencing input was blood. The TCR sequence derives from a woman in her forties in good health. In DNA, the CDR3 is TGCGCCAGCAGCCAACCGGGGGGTCGCAATCAGCCCCAGCATTTT. Translated: CASSQPGGRNQPQHF.